The sequence of this T cell receptor beta chain was determined in a study of T cells in Graves' hyperthyroidism and ophthalmopathy. This clonotype was seen repeatedly, ten times or more. RNA transcripts provided the source from which TCR beta CDR3 regions were amplified. Researchers ran a first-round RT-PCR on the TCR CDR3 using the HTBI primer set. MiXCR, run by TCRdb on the multiplex PCR reads, gives a single entry per CDR3 protein. The table records about 350,000 distinct CDR3 sequences, roughly 13% of them present only once. This CDR3 spans 15 amino acids. The ends were cut back, 1 base at V and 1 base at J, with 9 bases in the middle. Germline values: CDR1 LNHDA, CDR2 SQIVND (reference sequence).

This sequence was found in a woman aged 40 to 49 with Graves' ophthalmopathy. Sequenced sample: blood. This chain uses TRBV19 with TRBJ2-3; tentative D call: TRBD2 (7 bases). The CDR3 region has the DNA TGTGCCAGTAGTATAGCCGGGGGGCGCACAGATACGCAGTATTTT. Its protein is CASSIAGGRTDTQYF.